Following are 20 T cell receptor beta chains from one sample sequenced in a study of identical twins. Using its own MiXCR run on the 5' RACE reads, TCRdb lists one record per CDR3 protein. The table lists hundreds of thousands of distinct CDR3 sequences, approximately 20% of them singletons. These data also formed part of another study, on yellow fever vaccine responses in identical twins.

Sample: CD4+ T cells sorted from blood. The receptor set was obtained from a woman aged 18-29 years in good health.

This clonotype was found a few times. The rearrangement links TRBV5-1 to TRBJ1-3, with 11 bases matching TRBD1. The CDR3 totals 17 residues. Germline V lookup: CDR1 SGHRS, CDR2 YFSETQ. The J segment lost 2 bases and the V segment lost 0 bases, leaving 4 bases of the junction unmatched. DNA for the CDR3: TGCGCCAGCAGCTTGGCCGGACAGGGGGCGGCTGGAAACACCATATATTTT. It specifies CASSLAGQGAAGNTIYF.

J is TRBJ2-3 and V is TRBV20-1, with 7 bases aligning to TRBD2. J lost 5 bases, V lost 3 bases, and 8 bases had no gene match. Germline loops: CDR1 DFQATT, CDR2 SNEGSKA (reference sequence). This CDR3 contains 14 residues. The CDR3 bases are TGCAGTGCTAGTCCGGGAGGCGGCGAAGATACGCAGTATTTT. Translated, it gives CSASPGGGEDTQYF.

This clonotype has just a few counts. The chain is built from TRBV12-3 or TRBV12-4 and TRBJ2-5, with D tentatively TRBD1 or TRBD2 (7 bases each). The CDR3 is made up of 14 amino acids. Deletions cut 5 bases from V and 1 base from J, with 11 bases between. CDR3 amino acids: CASSPGGAQETQYF. CDR3 nucleotide sequence: TGTGCCAGCAGTCCAGGGGGGGCCCAAGAGACCCAGTACTTC.

This clonotype appeared a few times. V and J are TRBV28 and TRBJ2-1; the match to TRBD2 covers 8 bases. Germline loops: CDR1 MDHEN, CDR2 SYDVKM. The CDR3 has 14 amino acids. V lost 6 bases, J lost 7 bases, and 8 bases stayed unmatched. The CDR3 coding sequence is TGTGCCAGCAGATCAGCGGGGGTGTTGAATGAGCAGTTCTTC. Translating gives CASRSAGVLNEQFF.

This clonotype was seen a handful of times. The V and J genes are TRBV4-2 and TRBJ1-3; weak D call: TRBD1 (5 bases). The V end was cut by 1 base, the J end by 0 bases, with 13 bases between. CDR1 is LGHNA, CDR2 YNFKEQ, per germline. CDR3 length equals 17 residues. CDR3 in amino acids: CASSQGPLTVSGNTIYF. The CDR3 DNA is TGTGCCAGCAGCCAAGGGCCCTTGACAGTCTCTGGAAACACCATATATTTT.

In this sample, this clonotype turned up a few times. This chain connects TRBV10-3 to TRBJ2-7; 7 nucleotides agree with TRBD1. Germline V gene sequence: CDR1 ENHRY, CDR2 SYGVKD. The CDR3 covers 16 residues. The ends lost 0 bases at V and 2 bases at J; junction bases unmatched: 7. The CDR3 nucleotides are TGTGCCATCAGTGAGTCTCCTGGGGACAGCCCCTACGAGCAGTACGTC. Its translation is CAISESPGDSPYEQYV.

There are a few counts of this clonotype. The chain carries TRBV12-3 or TRBV12-4 and TRBJ2-2; D not certain. Trimming shortened V by 3 bases and J by 4 bases, and 9 bases separated the two germline ends. The CDR3 covers 14 residues. The CDR3 coding sequence is TGTGCCAGCAGTTTTGGGTCGGGCACCGGGGAGCTGTTTTTT. It yields the protein CASSFGSGTGELFF.

In this sample, this clonotype turned up a few times. V usage is TRBV20-1 and J usage is TRBJ2-1; possible D gene TRBD2, 6 bases. V lost 4 bases and J lost 7, with 20 bases in between. This CDR3 is built from 15 residues. Germline-derived CDR1 and CDR2 are DFQATT and SNEGSKA (reference sequence). CDR3 region: CSAKFGAVGGNEQFF. The CDR3 DNA reads as TGCAGTGCTAAGTTCGGGGCGGTGGGGGGAAATGAGCAGTTCTTC.

This chain uses TRBV18 with TRBJ2-3; D tentatively reads TRBD1 or TRBD2 (5 bases each). This CDR3 region has 13 residues. The V and J ends lost 3 bases and 11 bases respectively, with 15 bases between them. Germline V gene data show CDR1 as KGHSH and CDR2 as LQKENI. DNA of the CDR3: TGTGCCAGCTCACCGCCTGGGGACGTGGGGCAGTATTTT. It codes for CASSPPGDVGQYF.

The rearrangement joins TRBV7-6 to TRBJ2-2, with 9 bases that match TRBD2. The CDR3 is 18 residues long. J gave up 2 bases and V 2 bases, and 9 bases lay outside the gene matches. CDR1 SGHVS and CDR2 FNYEAQ come from the germline V gene. Here the CDR3 reads CASSLTLTSGANTGELFF. In nucleotides, the CDR3 is TGTGCCAGCAGCTTAACCCTGACTAGCGGAGCTAACACCGGGGAGCTGTTTTTT. Full variable domain (rest looked up from reference TRBV7-6 and TRBJ2-2): GAGVSQSPRYKVTKRGQDVALRCDPISGHVSLYWYRQALGQGPEFLTYFNYEAQQDKSGLPNDRFSAERPEGSISTLTIQRTEQRDSAMYRCASSLTLTSGANTGELFFGEGSRLTVL.

In DNA form, the CDR3 reads TGTGCCAGCAGCTCTCCCCCAGATACGCAGTATTTT. This sequence encodes CASSSPPDTQYF. The V call is TRBV7-3, the J call TRBJ2-3; no clear D gene. With 4 bases removed from V and 4 bases from J, the gap between germline ends came to 6 bases. This CDR3 is built from 12 residues. Germline CDR1 SGHTA, CDR2 FQGTGA.

The rearrangement uses TRBV20-1 and TRBJ2-5; D possibly corresponds to TRBD2 (5 bases). The CDR3 runs to 13 residues. Germline V gene sequence: CDR1 DFQATT, CDR2 SNEGSKA (reference sequence). Between the trimmed V and J ends, which lost 2 bases and 4 bases, there was a span of 11 bases. The CDR3 protein is CSARSGSLETQYF. CDR3 in DNA: TGCAGTGCTAGAAGTGGGAGTTTAGAGACCCAGTACTTC.

The chain couples TRBV24-1 to TRBJ1-4, with D unclear. There are 14 residues in the CDR3. Per germline, CDR1 KGHDR and CDR2 SFDVKD. V shed 5 bases and J shed 8 bases, with 14 bases lying between them. This CDR3 reads CATSAERYPEKLFF. In DNA, the CDR3 is TGTGCCACCAGTGCCGAGCGGTATCCGGAAAAACTGTTTTTT.

This clonotype was observed a few times. The chain recombines TRBV5-1 with TRBJ2-3; 8 bases line up with TRBD1. The J segment lost 4 bases and the V segment lost 5 bases, leaving 6 bases of the junction unmatched. In germline, CDR1 is SGHRS, CDR2 YFSETQ. The CDR3 covers 14 residues. CDR3 loop: CASRMTGVSDTQYF. DNA of the CDR3: TGCGCCAGCAGAATGACAGGGGTCTCAGATACGCAGTATTTT.

In this sample, this clonotype turned up a few times. The chain uses TRBV2 and TRBJ1-5; D is possibly TRBD1 (5 bases). Germline loops: CDR1 SNHLY, CDR2 FYNNEI. The V end was cut by 7 bases, the J end by 3 bases, with 16 bases between. The CDR3 is made up of 15 amino acids. The CDR3 bases are TGTGCCAGCAAGGGGAGGGGCCAAGACAATCAGCCCCAGCATTTT. This translates into CASKGRGQDNQPQHF.

The rearrangement uses TRBV10-3 and TRBJ2-5; tentative D call: TRBD2 (6 bases). The germline V gene encodes CDR1 ENHRY and CDR2 SYGVKD. V was pared by 3 bases and J by 5 bases, with 10 bases between. The CDR3 covers 13 residues. The CDR3 nucleotides read TGTGCCATCAGTGATGGGACTTCTGAGACCCAGTACTTC. Translation: CAISDGTSETQYF.

This clonotype has more than one count but fewer than ten. This chain links TRBV15 with TRBJ2-7, with a possible D match to TRBD1 (5 bases). V was trimmed by 0 bases and J by 4 bases, leaving 10 bases between them. The germline CDR1 and CDR2 sequences are LNHNV and YYDKDF (reference sequence). The CDR3 covers 14 residues. The CDR3 nucleotides are TGTGCCACCAGCAGAGATCAGGGTCCGTACGAGCAGTACTTC. Translating it yields CATSRDQGPYEQYF.

This clonotype was seen at least ten times. V usage is TRBV12-3 or TRBV12-4 and J usage is TRBJ1-2, with TRBD1 matching over 7 bases. The CDR3 contains 12 residues. V was clipped by 4 bases and J by 5 bases; unmatched bases: 1. The CDR3 DNA is TGTGCCAGCAGTTCGACAGGGTATGGCTACACCTTC. Its protein product is CASSSTGYGYTF.

V and J are TRBV2 and TRBJ1-5; D may be TRBD1 (6 bases). Per the germline V gene, CDR1 is SNHLY and CDR2 is FYNNEI. This CDR3 has 16 amino acids. V lost 4 bases to trimming and J lost 6 bases, with 19 bases between them. In nucleotides, the CDR3 is TGTGCCAGCAGTGGGGTCCCTAACAGGGCGATTCAGCCCCAGCATTTT. The encoded protein is CASSGVPNRAIQPQHF.

This clonotype was observed a handful of times. The V and J genes are TRBV4-1 and TRBJ1-6, with D unclear. The CDR3 is made up of 13 amino acids. V lost 3 bases and J 7 bases, leaving 7 bases between the germline ends. The germline V gene encodes CDR1 MGHRA and CDR2 YSYEKL. The CDR3 protein is CASSQIINSPLHF. The CDR3 nucleotides are TGCGCCAGCAGCCAGATAATAAATTCACCCCTCCACTTT.